The clone carrying this T cell receptor (beta chain) was observed a handful of times. As yet, its antigen is unknown. Trimming at V came to 0 bases and at J to 9 bases, leaving 2 bases not matched to a gene. This CDR3 comprises 13 residues. Germline lookup yields CDR1 MGHRA and CDR2 YSYEKL. These data originate in a study of blood T cells in healthy people across ages. Study outcomes and limitations: Strong correlation existed between TCR beta diversity and naive T cell percentage. Naive and antigen-experienced cells were not separated, limiting conclusive comparison. Higher diversity, along with more naive CD4+ cells, distinguished long-lived donors from aged donors.

Every sample gave at least 6 micrograms of total RNA when it was extracted. Next came a second PCR, run for about 7 to 12 cycles, which used a sample-barcoded 5' primer along with a J-beta primer mix. TCRdb reanalysed the 5' RACE reads using MiXCR and keeps one entry per CDR3 protein. The sample has roughly 800,000 distinct CDR3 sequences; roughly 50% are singletons. The gene calls are TRBV4-1 and TRBJ2-4; 7 nucleotides agree with TRBD2. Sample: blood. The origin of this receptor is a man aged 80 or over in good health. This chain's CDR3 is CASSQDPGGIQYF. Written as DNA, the CDR3 is TGCGCCAGCAGCCAAGATCCGGGGGGCATTCAGTACTTC.